The rows below give T cell receptor beta chains drawn from one sample of a study of T cells of healthy individuals. TCRdb itself ran the 5' RACE reads through MiXCR, one entry per CDR3 protein. Here the sample spans around 63,000 distinct CDR3 sequences, roughly 15% being singletons. Receptors originate from a human donor in good health. Each CDR3 is given with its conserved first and last residue.

>TRBV20-1|TRBJ1-1
CSAGDRLNTEAFF
>TRBV5-4|TRBJ2-1
CASSPGTRAGGEQFF
>TRBV29-1|TRBJ2-2
CSAGETGELFF
>TRBV19|TRBJ1-5
CASSETGTISNQPQHF
>TRBV7-9|TRBJ1-2
CASKGQGQNYGYTF
>TRBV27|TRBJ2-5
CASSSPQRGGWAQYF
>TRBV6-6|TRBJ1-5
CASSYSTPQGQPQHF
>TRBV11-1|TRBJ2-2
CASSLPMGLAGGTGELFF
>TRBV7-2|TRBJ1-2
CASSPTGGTNYGYTF
>TRBV3-1|TRBJ1-2
CASSQGGYDGYTF
>TRBV28|TRBJ1-5
CASSLRGEHQPQHF
>TRBV20-1|TRBJ1-5
CSAGDKNQPQHF
>TRBV12-3/TRBV12-4|TRBJ1-2
CASSGGTSNYGYTF